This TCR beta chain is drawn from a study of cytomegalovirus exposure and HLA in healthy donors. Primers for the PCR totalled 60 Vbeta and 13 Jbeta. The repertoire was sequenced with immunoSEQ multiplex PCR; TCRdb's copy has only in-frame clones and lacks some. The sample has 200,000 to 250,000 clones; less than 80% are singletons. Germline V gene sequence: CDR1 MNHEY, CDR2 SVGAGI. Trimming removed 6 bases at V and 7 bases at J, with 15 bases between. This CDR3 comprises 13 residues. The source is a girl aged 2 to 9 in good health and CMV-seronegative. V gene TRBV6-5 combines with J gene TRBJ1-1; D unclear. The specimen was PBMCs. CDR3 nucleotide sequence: TGTGCCAGCAGCCCTACCGGGAGCCTTGAAGCTTTCTTT. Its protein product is CASSPTGSLEAFF.